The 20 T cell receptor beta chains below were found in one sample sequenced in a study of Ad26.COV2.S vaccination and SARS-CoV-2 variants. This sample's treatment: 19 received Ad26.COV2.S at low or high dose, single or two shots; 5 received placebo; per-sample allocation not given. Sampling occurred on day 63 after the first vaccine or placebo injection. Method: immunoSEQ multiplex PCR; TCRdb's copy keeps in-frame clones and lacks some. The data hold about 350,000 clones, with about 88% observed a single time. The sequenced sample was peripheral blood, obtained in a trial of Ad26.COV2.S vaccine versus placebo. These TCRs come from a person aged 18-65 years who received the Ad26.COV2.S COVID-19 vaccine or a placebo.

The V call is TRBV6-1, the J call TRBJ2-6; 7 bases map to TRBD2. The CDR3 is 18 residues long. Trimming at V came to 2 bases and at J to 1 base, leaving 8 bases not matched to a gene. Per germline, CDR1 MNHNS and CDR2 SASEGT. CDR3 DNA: TGTGCCAGCAGTGAAAGGGAGGGAGTAAGATCTGGGGCCAACGTCCTGACTTTC. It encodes CASSEREGVRSGANVLTF.

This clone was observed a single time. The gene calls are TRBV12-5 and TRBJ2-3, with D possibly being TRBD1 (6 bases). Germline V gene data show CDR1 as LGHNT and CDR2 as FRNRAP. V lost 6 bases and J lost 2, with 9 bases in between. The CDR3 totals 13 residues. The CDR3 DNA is TGTGCTAGTGGACAGGGCCTCACAGATACGCAGTATTTT. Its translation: CASGQGLTDTQYF.

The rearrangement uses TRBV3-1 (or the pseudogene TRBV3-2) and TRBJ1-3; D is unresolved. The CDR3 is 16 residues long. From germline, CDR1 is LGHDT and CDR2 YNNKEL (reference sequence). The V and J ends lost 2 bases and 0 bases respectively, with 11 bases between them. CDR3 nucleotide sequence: TGTGCCAGCAGCCAACCAGAGAGAAGCTCTGGAAACACCATATATTTT. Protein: CASSQPERSSGNTIYF.

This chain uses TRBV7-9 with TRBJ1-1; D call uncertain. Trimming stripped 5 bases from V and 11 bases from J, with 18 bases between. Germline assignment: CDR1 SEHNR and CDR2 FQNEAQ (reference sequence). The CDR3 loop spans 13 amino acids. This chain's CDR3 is CASSHLPGSEAFF. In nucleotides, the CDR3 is TGTGCCAGCAGCCACCTACCGGGGTCAGAGGCTTTCTTT.

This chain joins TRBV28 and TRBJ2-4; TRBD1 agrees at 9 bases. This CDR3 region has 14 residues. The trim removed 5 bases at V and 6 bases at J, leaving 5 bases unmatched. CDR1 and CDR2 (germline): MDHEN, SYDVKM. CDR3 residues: CASSQDRGANIQYF. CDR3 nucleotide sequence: TGTGCCAGCAGTCAAGACAGGGGGGCAAACATTCAGTACTTC.

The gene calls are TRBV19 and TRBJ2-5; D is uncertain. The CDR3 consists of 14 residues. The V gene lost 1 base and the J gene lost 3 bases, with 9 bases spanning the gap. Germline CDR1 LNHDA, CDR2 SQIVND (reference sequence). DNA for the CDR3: TGTGCCAGTAGTATAGCTAACGAAAAAGAGACCCAGTACTTC. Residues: CASSIANEKETQYF. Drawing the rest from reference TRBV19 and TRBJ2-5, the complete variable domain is DGGITQSPKYLFRKEGQNVTLSCEQNLNHDAMYWYRQDPGQGLRLIYYSQIVNDFQKGDIAEGYSVSREKKESFPLTVTSAQKNPTAFYLCASSIANEKETQYFGPGTRLLVL.

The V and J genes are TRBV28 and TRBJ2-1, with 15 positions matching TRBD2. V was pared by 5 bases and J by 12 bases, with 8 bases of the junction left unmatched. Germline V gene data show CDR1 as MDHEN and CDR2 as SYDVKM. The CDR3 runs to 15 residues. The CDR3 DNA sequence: TGTGCCAGCAGTAGACCCGGGACTAGCGGGGGGTTGCAGTTCTTC. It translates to CASSRPGTSGGLQFF.

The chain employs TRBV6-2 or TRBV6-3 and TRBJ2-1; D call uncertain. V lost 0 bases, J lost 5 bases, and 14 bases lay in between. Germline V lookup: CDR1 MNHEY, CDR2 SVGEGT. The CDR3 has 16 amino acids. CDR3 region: CASSYSRRFRNNEQFF. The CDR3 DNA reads TGTGCCAGCAGTTACTCGAGAAGGTTCAGAAACAATGAGCAGTTCTTC.

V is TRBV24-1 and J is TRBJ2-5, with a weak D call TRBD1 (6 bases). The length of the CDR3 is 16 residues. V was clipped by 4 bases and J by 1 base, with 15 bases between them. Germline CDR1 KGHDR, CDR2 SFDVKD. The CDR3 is CATSDTRDTSQETQYF. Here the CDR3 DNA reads TGTGCCACCAGTGACACCCGGGACACTTCCCAAGAGACCCAGTACTTC.

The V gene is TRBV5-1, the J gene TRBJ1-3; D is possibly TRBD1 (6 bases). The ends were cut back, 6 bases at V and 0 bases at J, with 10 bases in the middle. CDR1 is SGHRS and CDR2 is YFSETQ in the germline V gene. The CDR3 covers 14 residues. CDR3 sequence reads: CASKTGSSGNTIYF. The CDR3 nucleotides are TGCGCCAGCAAAACAGGGAGCTCTGGAAACACCATATATTTT. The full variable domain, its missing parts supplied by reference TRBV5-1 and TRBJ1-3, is KAGVTQTPRYLIKTRGQQVTLSCSPISGHRSVSWYQQTPGQGLQFLFEYFSETQRNKGNFPGRFSGRQFSNSRSEMNVSTLELGDSALYLCASKTGSSGNTIYFGEGSWLTVV.

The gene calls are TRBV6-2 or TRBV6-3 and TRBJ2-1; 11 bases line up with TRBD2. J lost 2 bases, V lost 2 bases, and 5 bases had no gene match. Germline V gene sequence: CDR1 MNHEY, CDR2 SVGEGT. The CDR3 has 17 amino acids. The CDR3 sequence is CASSYVTSGGTYNEQFF. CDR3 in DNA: TGTGCCAGCAGTTACGTCACTAGCGGGGGCACCTACAATGAGCAGTTCTTC.

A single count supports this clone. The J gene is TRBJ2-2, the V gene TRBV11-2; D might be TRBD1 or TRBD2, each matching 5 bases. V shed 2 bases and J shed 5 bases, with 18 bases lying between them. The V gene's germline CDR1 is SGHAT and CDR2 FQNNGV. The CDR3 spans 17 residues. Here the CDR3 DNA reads TGTGCCAGCAGCTTATCGGGGCAGACACGGATTACCGGGGAGCTGTTTTTT. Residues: CASSLSGQTRITGELFF.

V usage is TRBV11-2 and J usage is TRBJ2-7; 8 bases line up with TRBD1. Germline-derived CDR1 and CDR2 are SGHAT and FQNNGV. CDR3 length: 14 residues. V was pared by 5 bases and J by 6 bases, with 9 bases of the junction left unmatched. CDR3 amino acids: CASSPQRTGGEQYF. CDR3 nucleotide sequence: TGTGCCAGCAGCCCACAGCGTACAGGGGGCGAGCAGTACTTC.

CDR3 region: CASSITTHGTIYF. DNA of the CDR3: TGTGCCAGTAGTATCACCACTCACGGCACCATATATTTT. The chain employs TRBV19 and TRBJ1-3; no clear D gene. CDR1 is LNHDA, CDR2 SQIVND, per germline (reference sequence). V was trimmed by 3 bases and J by 9 bases, leaving 12 bases between them. This CDR3 has 13 residues.

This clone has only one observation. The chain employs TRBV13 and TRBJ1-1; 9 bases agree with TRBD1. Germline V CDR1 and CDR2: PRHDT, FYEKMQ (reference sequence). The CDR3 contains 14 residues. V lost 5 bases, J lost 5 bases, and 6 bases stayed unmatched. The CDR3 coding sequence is TGTGCCAGCAGCGCTGGGACAGGGTGGACTGAAGCTTTCTTT. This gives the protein CASSAGTGWTEAFF.

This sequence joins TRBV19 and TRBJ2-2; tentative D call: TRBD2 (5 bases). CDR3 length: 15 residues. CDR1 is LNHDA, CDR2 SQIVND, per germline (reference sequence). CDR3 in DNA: TGTGCTTGCAGTCCATCGGGATCGAACACCGGGGAGCTGTTTTTT. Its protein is CACSPSGSNTGELFF. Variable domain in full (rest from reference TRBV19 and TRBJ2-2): DGGITQSPKYLFRKEGQNVTLSCEQNLNHDAMYWYRQDPGQGLRLIYYSQIVNDFQKGDIAEGYSVSREKKESFPLTVTSAQKNPTAFYLCACSPSGSNTGELFFGEGSRLTVL.

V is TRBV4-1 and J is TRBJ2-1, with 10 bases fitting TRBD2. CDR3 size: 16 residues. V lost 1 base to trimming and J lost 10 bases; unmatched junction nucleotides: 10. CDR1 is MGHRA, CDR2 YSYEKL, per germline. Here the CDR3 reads CASSQVLGLASREQFF. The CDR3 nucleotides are TGCGCCAGCAGCCAAGTATTGGGACTAGCGAGTAGGGAGCAGTTCTTC.

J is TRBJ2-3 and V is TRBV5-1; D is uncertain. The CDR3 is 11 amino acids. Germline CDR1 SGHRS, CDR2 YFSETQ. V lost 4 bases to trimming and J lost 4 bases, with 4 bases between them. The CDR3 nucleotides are TGCGCCAGCAGCCAGTCAGATACGCAGTATTTT. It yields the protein CASSQSDTQYF.

In DNA, the CDR3 is TGTGCCAGCGGGGTTTCCGTTACTGGGGACACCGGGGAGCTGTTTTTT. Translation gives CASGVSVTGDTGELFF. V usage is TRBV28 and J usage is TRBJ2-2; D unresolved. Germline V gene sequence: CDR1 MDHEN, CDR2 SYDVKM. The length of the CDR3 is 16 residues. V was cut by 8 bases and J by 3 bases, with 19 bases left in between.

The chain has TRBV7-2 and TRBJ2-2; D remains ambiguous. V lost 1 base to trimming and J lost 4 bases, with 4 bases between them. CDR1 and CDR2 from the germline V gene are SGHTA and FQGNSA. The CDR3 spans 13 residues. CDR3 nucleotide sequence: TGTGCCAGCAGCTTAGTTTTCACCGGGGAGCTGTTTTTT. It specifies CASSLVFTGELFF.